This paragraph covers one TCR beta chain sequence. This sample stems from a study of blood T cell repertoires in COVID-19. On the study more broadly: The samples span acute and convalescent COVID-19 from the United States, Italy and Spain. Sample material is recorded as cDNA or gDNA derived from T cells, B-cell-depleted T cells, or PBMCs.

The CDR3 covers 13 residues. The germline CDR1 and CDR2 sequences are SQVTM and ANQGSEA. Trimming cost V 3 bases and J 6 bases, with 14 bases left between them. In the original workflow: Amplification from reference gene primers served as the basis for estimated nucleated cell counts. This table comes from immunoSEQ multiplex PCR, and its TCRdb copy is limited to in-frame clones, with some not included. V, J and clone size derive from that table, while D and trimming were established from the DNA sequence. The sample has some 42,000 clones, approximately 91% seen once. The sequence derives from a human donor in a cohort sampled during active COVID-19. The sequencing input was peripheral blood. V is TRBV29-1 and J is TRBJ1-2, with a weak D call TRBD1 (6 bases). The CDR3 reads CSVDGGQGHGYTF. In DNA form, the CDR3 reads TGCAGCGTTGACGGGGGGCAGGGGCATGGCTACACCTTC.